This T cell receptor beta chain was profiled in a study of OX40 agonist ivuxolimab in advanced cancers. Generated by immunoSEQ multiplex PCR, the TCRdb table keeps only in-frame clones and is missing some. The data contain more than 85,000 clones, 90% of them singletons. A note on this clone: Its antigen is currently unknown.

Overall study findings and caveats: Also present in some nonresponders was a low level of normalized T-cell clonal expansion.

The TCR comes from an adult with an advanced solid tumor such as melanoma, head and neck, liver or kidney cancer. The input for sequencing was CD4+ or CD8+ T cells sorted from blood, taken in a trial of the OX40 agonist ivuxolimab.

CDR3 amino acids: CASSLVSWAEQYF. CDR3 in DNA: TGTGCCAGCAGCTTGGTTAGCTGGGCCGAGCAGTACTTC. The chain uses TRBV7-2 and TRBJ2-7; D gene ambiguous. The CDR3 length is 13 residues. CDR1 is SGHTA, CDR2 FQGNSA, per germline. V shed 3 bases and J shed 6 bases, with 12 bases lying between them. Full variable domain (outside the CDR3, taken from reference TRBV7-2 and TRBJ2-7): GAGVSQSPSNKVTEKGKDVELRCDPISGHTALYWYRQSLGQGLEFLIYFQGNSAPDKSGLPSDRFSAERTGGSVSTLTIQRTQQEDSAVYLCASSLVSWAEQYFGPGTRLTVT.